These 22 T cell receptor beta chains were sequenced from one sample in a study of T cells in women clearing cervical HPV infection. Generated by immunoSEQ multiplex PCR, the TCRdb table keeps only in-frame clones and is missing some. This sample contains tens of thousands of clones. Sequences were obtained from blood buffy coat. These receptors were taken from a woman aged 18-70 years with a cervical HPV16 infection that either progressed to CIN3+ or cleared (not recorded which).

With regard to this clone: The sequenced fragment ends 3 residues before the CDR3 boundary, so the rest is inferred from the germline J gene. V gene TRBV5-6 combines with J gene TRBJ1-2, with TRBD1 as a possible D gene (5 bases). The V gene's germline CDR1 is SGHDT and CDR2 YYEEEE. This CDR3 spans 13 amino acids. Trimming took off 5 bases at V and 6 bases at J, with 14 bases between the two ends. CDR3 bases read: TGTGCCAGCAGTCCCCCCGCGGGGGATGGC. It is translated as CASSPPAGDG. The full-length CDR3 reads as CASSPPAGDGYTF.

A word on this clone: The read comes to an end 3 residues before the CDR3 does, leaving the germline J gene to fill in the end. The J gene is TRBJ2-5, the V gene TRBV7-2; D is perhaps TRBD1 (5 bases). The germline V gene encodes CDR1 SGHTA and CDR2 FQGNSA. The V end lost 3 bases, the J end lost 5 bases, and 16 bases lay between the germline ends. This CDR3 has 15 residues. This CDR3 is CASSFHAGMGETQYF. The sequenced part of the CDR3 DNA is TGTGCCAGCAGCTTTCACGCAGGGATGGGGGAGACC.

As concerns this clone: The CDR3 extends 3 residues past the end of the read, so its final part is completed from the germline J gene. This chain uses TRBV20-1 with TRBJ2-5; tentatively, D is TRBD1 (7 bases). V was pared by 5 bases and J by 5 bases, with 18 bases between. Germline V gives CDR1 DFQATT, CDR2 SNEGSKA (reference sequence). This CDR3 spans 14 amino acids. Here the CDR3 reads CSAGPQGRSETQYF. The CDR3 DNA, read in part, is TGCAGTGCTGGGCCACAGGGGAGGTCTGAGACC.

In regard to this clone: The CDR3 is cut off 3 residues early in the read; its end comes from the germline J gene. This chain connects TRBV2 to TRBJ1-1; 10 bases align to TRBD1. This CDR3 has 13 amino acids. The trim removed 7 bases at V and 5 bases at J, leaving 4 bases unmatched. From germline, CDR1 is SNHLY and CDR2 FYNNEI. Incomplete CDR3 DNA: TGTGCCAGCACGACAGGGGGCAGGACTGAA. Protein: CASTTGGRTE. The whole CDR3 sequence reads CASTTGGRTEAFF.

About this clone itself: The CDR3 end is not reached by the read, which stops 3 residues before it; the germline J gene fills it in. The V call is TRBV6-2 or TRBV6-3, the J call TRBJ1-1; D is perhaps TRBD1 (6 bases). V was shortened by 2 bases and J by 7 bases, with 8 bases between the two germline ends. Germline loops: CDR1 MNHEY, CDR2 SVGEGT. The CDR3 runs 12 residues. The CDR3 here is CASSYDRYEAFF. CDR3 bases read: TGTGCCAGCAGTTACGACAGGTATGAA.

To note about this clone: The read is 3 residues too short to cover the CDR3 end, so that end is filled in from the germline J gene. The chain uses TRBV5-5 and TRBJ1-1, with a weak D call TRBD1 (5 bases). The germline V and J ends were trimmed by 0 bases and 0 bases, with 9 bases remaining between them. Germline CDR1 SGHKS, CDR2 YYEKEE (reference sequence). The CDR3 has 15 residues. The sequenced part of the CDR3 DNA is TGTGCCAGCAGCTTGGGGCCAGGGATGAACACTGAA. Translated: CASSLGPGMNTE. The complete CDR3 sequence is CASSLGPGMNTEAFF.

Note on this clone: The read gets to within 3 residues of the CDR3 end, and the germline J gene fills in the rest. The chain joins TRBV6-2 or TRBV6-3 to TRBJ2-7, with 9 bases matching TRBD2. J gave up 0 bases and V 5 bases, and 11 bases lay outside the gene matches. There are 17 residues in the CDR3. In germline, CDR1 is MNHEY, CDR2 SVGEGT. Incomplete CDR3 DNA: TGTGCCAGCAGTCCTAGCGGGGTGTGGGACGGCTCCTACGAG. Its protein product is CASSPSGVWDGSYE. The full CDR3 reads CASSPSGVWDGSYEQYF.

Turning to this clone: A read error may account for a junction end that differs from germline. Read sequence stops 3 residues before the CDR3 end, and the germline J gene provides the missing end. V gene TRBV2 combines with J gene TRBJ1-4; maybe TRBD1 (6 bases). CDR3 length: 15 residues. Germline V gene sequence: CDR1 SNHLY, CDR2 FYNNEI. CDR3 protein: CASRERTVGSEKLFF. The part of the CDR3 DNA that was read is TGTGCCAGCCGTGAAAGGACAGTGGGGAGTGAAAAA.

As regards this clone: The read stops 3 residues short of the end of the CDR3; the missing end is completed from the germline J gene. The rearrangement links TRBV19 to TRBJ2-6, with D tentatively TRBD2 (5 bases). Per the germline V gene, CDR1 is LNHDA and CDR2 is SQIVND (reference sequence). Trimming removed 10 bases at V and 0 bases at J, with 10 bases between. The CDR3 covers 14 residues. CDR3 DNA (partial): TGTGCCACCGCCGAGGGCTCTGGGGCCAACGTC. Its translation is CATAEGSGANV. The whole CDR3 sequence reads CATAEGSGANVLTF.

A word on this clone: Coverage ceases 3 residues before the CDR3 finishes, and the germline J gene fills in the end. The chain uses TRBV6-2 or TRBV6-3 and TRBJ2-5, with D possibly being TRBD1 (5 bases). Trimming took 6 bases from V and 3 from J, leaving 20 bases between them. This CDR3 has 16 residues. The germline V gene encodes CDR1 MNHEY and CDR2 SVGEGT. The CDR3 loop reads CASSPDRTGREETQYF. The covered CDR3 bases are TGTGCCAGCAGCCCCGACCGTACAGGACGCGAAGAGACC.

As concerns this clone: Sequencing ends 3 residues short of the CDR3 end; the germline J gene provides the rest. The V gene is TRBV6-2 or TRBV6-3, the J gene TRBJ1-2; D may be TRBD1 (6 bases). The CDR3 contains 14 residues. Germline V CDR1 and CDR2: MNHEY, SVGEGT. V gave up 6 bases and J gave up 0 bases, with 11 bases separating them. The CDR3 DNA, read in part, is TGTGCCAGCAGCACCGGGACACCTAACTATGGC. Translation gives CASSTGTPNYG. From start to end, the CDR3 is CASSTGTPNYGYTF.

Remarks on this clone: From the germline J gene comes the end of the CDR3, since the read stops 3 residues before it. The genes are TRBV6-1 and TRBJ1-5; 10 bases agree with TRBD1. Germline CDR1 is MNHNS and CDR2 is SASEGT. This CDR3 region has 16 residues. With 3 bases clipped from V and 2 bases from J, the junction kept 4 bases outside the gene matches. CDR3 in amino acids: CASSDGTGDGNQPQHF. CDR3 DNA, as far as it was read: TGTGCCAGCAGTGATGGGACAGGGGATGGCAATCAGCCC.

Worth noting for this clone: The CDR3 extends 3 residues past the end of the read, so its final part is completed from the germline J gene. The rearrangement links TRBV20-1 to TRBJ2-2; TRBD2 is a possible D gene (5 bases). CDR1 is DFQATT, CDR2 SNEGSKA, per germline (reference sequence). V lost 2 bases and J 1 base, leaving 8 bases between the germline ends. The CDR3 totals 14 residues. The sequenced CDR3 bases are TGCAGTGCTAGACACGGGGTGAACACCGGGGAG. Translating it yields CSARHGVNTGE. The entire CDR3 protein is CSARHGVNTGELFF.

Points on this clone: The read terminates 3 residues before the CDR3 end, so the remaining end is supplied by the germline J gene. The chain couples TRBV6-1 to TRBJ2-3, with D unclear. Germline CDR1 and CDR2: MNHNS and SASEGT. The CDR3 has 11 amino acids. CDR3 loop: CASSALMTQYF. The CDR3 DNA, read in part, is TGTGCCAGCAGTGCACTAATGACG.

With respect to this clone: The CDR3 extends 3 residues past the end of the read, so its final part is completed from the germline J gene. The J gene is TRBJ2-6, the V gene TRBV6-1, with D possibly being TRBD1 (6 bases). Trimming stripped 2 bases from V and 1 base from J, with 6 bases between. The germline V gene has CDR1 MNHNS and CDR2 SASEGT. CDR3 length equals 15 residues. The CDR3: CASSERGSGANVLTF. Partial CDR3 DNA: TGTGCCAGCAGTGAAAGGGGGTCTGGGGCCAACGTC.

With respect to this clone: Read data end 3 residues before the CDR3 end; the end is taken from the germline J gene. V gene TRBV6-4 combines with J gene TRBJ2-2, with D maybe TRBD2 (5 bases). Germline CDR1 reads MRHNA; CDR2 reads SNTAGT. V was cut by 5 bases and J by 1 base, with 5 bases left in between. The CDR3 is 13 amino acids. The CDR3 region is CASSSGNTGELFF. The DNA read from the CDR3 is TGTGCCAGCAGTAGCGGGAACACCGGGGAG.

As regards this clone: The read terminates 3 residues before the CDR3 end, so the remaining end is supplied by the germline J gene. This chain joins TRBV6-2 or TRBV6-3 and TRBJ2-7; D unclear. CDR3 length: 12 amino acids. Germline lookup yields CDR1 MNHEY and CDR2 SVGEGT. The V end was cut by 6 bases, the J end by 2 bases, with 8 bases between. CDR3 amino acids: CASSPAAYEQYF. The CDR3 DNA, read in part, is TGTGCCAGCAGCCCCGCGGCCTACGAG.

CDR3 amino acids: CASSLFTDTNTEAFF. CDR3 DNA, as far as it was read: TGCGCCAGCAGCTTGTTCACAGATACCAACACTGAA. The rearrangement uses TRBV5-1 and TRBJ1-1; D is undetermined. Coverage ceases 3 residues before the CDR3 finishes, and the germline J gene fills in the end. The V end was cut by 1 base, the J end by 2 bases, with 12 bases between. This CDR3 comprises 15 residues. The V gene's germline CDR1 is SGHRS and CDR2 YFSETQ.

On this clone: The CDR3 end lies 3 residues beyond the end of the read and is filled in from the germline J gene. V is TRBV6-4 and J is TRBJ2-1, with 12 bases lining up with TRBD2. Per the germline V gene, CDR1 is MRHNA and CDR2 is SNTAGT. The CDR3 is 15 residues long. V was clipped by 3 bases and J by 5 bases; unmatched bases: 2. The CDR3 loop is CASSELAGGNNEQFF. CDR3 DNA, as far as it was read: TGTGCCAGCAGTGAGCTAGCGGGGGGGAACAATGAG.

About this clone itself: The read terminates 3 residues ahead of where the CDR3 ends, so the germline J gene completes it. V is TRBV20-1 and J is TRBJ2-5, with a weak D call TRBD2 (5 bases). Germline V CDR1 and CDR2: DFQATT, SNEGSKA (reference sequence). The CDR3 contains 11 residues. Trimming shortened V by 5 bases and J by 7 bases, and 11 bases separated the two germline ends. The covered CDR3 bases are TGCAGTGCTTACCCAAGCGGGACC. It translates to CSAYPSGT. The full CDR3 reads CSAYPSGTQYF.

In the case of this clone: From the germline J gene comes the end of the CDR3, since the read stops 3 residues before it. The chain couples TRBV7-9 to TRBJ2-5; 7 bases line up with TRBD1. V was clipped by 5 bases and J by 5 bases; unmatched bases: 8. This CDR3 is built from 14 residues. The germline gives CDR1 SEHNR, CDR2 FQNEAQ (reference sequence). The CDR3: CASSPPQDRETQYF. The sequenced part of the CDR3 DNA is TGTGCCAGCAGCCCACCCCAGGACAGGGAGACC.

Worth noting for this clone: The missing CDR3 end, 3 residues past where the read stops, is filled in from the germline J gene. This chain uses TRBV5-6 with TRBJ2-7, with D unresolved. The CDR3 has 14 residues. In germline, CDR1 is SGHDT, CDR2 YYEEEE. The V end lost 0 bases, the J end lost 2 bases, and 9 bases lay between the germline ends. The covered CDR3 bases are TGTGCCAGCAGCTTGGGTCTGGGCACCTACGAG. It translates to CASSLGLGTYE. The whole CDR3 sequence is CASSLGLGTYEQYF.